Listed here are 28 T cell receptor beta chains from one sample, sequenced in a study of cytomegalovirus exposure and HLA in healthy donors. This PCR relied on a set of 60 Vbeta primers and 13 Jbeta primers. Data came from immunoSEQ multiplex PCR; TCRdb stores just in-frame clones and leaves some out. The table has more than 150,000 clones, 78% seen once; the top ten hold approximately 6%. The sample was PBMCs. These TCRs come from a woman in her 30s in good health and CMV-seropositive.

This chain joins TRBV6-6 and TRBJ2-6, with a tentative D call TRBD1 (6 bases). CDR3 length equals 14 residues. Germline lookup yields CDR1 MNHNY and CDR2 SVGAGI (reference sequence). V gave up 8 bases and J gave up 1 base, with 9 bases separating them. CDR3 region: CASGDRSGANVLTF. The CDR3 DNA reads TGTGCCAGCGGTGACAGGTCTGGGGCCAACGTCCTGACTTTC.

This rearrangement joins TRBV5-1 to TRBJ2-2, with D maybe TRBD2 (6 bases). Germline V gene sequence: CDR1 SGHRS, CDR2 YFSETQ. The CDR3 loop spans 16 amino acids. V was shortened by 0 bases and J by 0 bases, with 9 bases between the two germline ends. CDR3 nucleotide sequence: TGCGCCAGCAGCTTGGCCGGGACTTCGAACACCGGGGAGCTGTTTTTT. Its protein product is CASSLAGTSNTGELFF.

The chain carries TRBV7-2 and TRBJ1-5; D is possibly TRBD1 (6 bases). The CDR3 length is 18 residues. Trimming took 2 bases from V and 4 from J, leaving 21 bases between them. Per germline, CDR1 SGHTA and CDR2 FQGNSA. The CDR3 DNA sequence: TGTGCCAGCAGCTTATCGGGGCTGGCAGGGGCGATTAATCAGCCCCAGCATTTT. This translates into CASSLSGLAGAINQPQHF. Together with reference TRBV7-2 and TRBJ1-5, the CDR3 gives the full variable domain: GAGVSQSPSNKVTEKGKDVELRCDPISGHTALYWYRQSLGQGLEFLIYFQGNSAPDKSGLPSDRFSAERTGGSVSTLTIQRTQQEDSAVYLCASSLSGLAGAINQPQHFGDGTRLSIL.

Comment on this clone: This CDR3 fails to terminate in the conserved phenylalanine or tryptophan, so it likely reflects a read error. The chain carries TRBV15 and TRBJ1-5, with TRBD1 matching over 7 bases. Germline assignment: CDR1 LNHNV and CDR2 YYDKDF (reference sequence). The CDR3 spans 15 residues. V shed 3 bases, J shed 5 bases, and the junction held 7 bases outside the gene matches. The CDR3 here is CATSRDRKVDQPQHL. In DNA form, the CDR3 reads TGTGCCACCAGCAGGGACAGGAAGGTAGATCAGCCCCAGCATCTT.

This clone has more than one count but fewer than ten. The genes are TRBV2 and TRBJ2-7; no firm D call. Germline loops: CDR1 SNHLY, CDR2 FYNNEI. The CDR3 covers 17 residues. The germline V and J ends were trimmed by 1 base and 0 bases, with 16 bases remaining between them. CDR3 in amino acids: CASSEDQLYLPSYEQYF. As DNA, the CDR3 is TGTGCCAGCAGTGAAGACCAACTCTACCTTCCCTCCTACGAGCAGTACTTC.

This chain joins TRBV5-1 and TRBJ2-3; D gene uncertain. Germline V lookup: CDR1 SGHRS, CDR2 YFSETQ. Trimming pared 6 bases from V and 1 base from J, leaving 12 bases between. The CDR3 has 14 amino acids. CDR3 residues: CASTFIQGTDTQYF. The CDR3 DNA sequence: TGCGCCAGCACCTTTATCCAGGGCACAGATACGCAGTATTTT.

V and J are TRBV5-4 and TRBJ2-1; 12 positions match TRBD2. V was pared by 4 bases and J by 3 bases, with 14 bases of the junction left unmatched. This CDR3 is 19 amino acids long. Per germline, CDR1 SGHNT and CDR2 YYREEE (reference sequence). The CDR3 sequence: CASSAARGLAGPHYNEQFF. The CDR3 bases are TGTGCCAGCAGCGCGGCCCGAGGACTAGCGGGGCCTCACTACAATGAGCAGTTCTTC.

Here the CDR3 reads CASSVSGTGTGEQYF. The CDR3 DNA sequence: TGCGCCAGCAGTGTATCCGGGACAGGGACGGGGGAGCAGTACTTC. The V call is TRBV10-1, the J call TRBJ2-7; 9 bases fit TRBD1. This CDR3 spans 15 amino acids. Germline values: CDR1 WNHNN, CDR2 SYGVQD (reference sequence). V was pared by 4 bases and J by 7 bases, with 11 bases of the junction left unmatched.

This clone was seen a few times. This chain links TRBV10-3 with TRBJ2-7; 10 bases are shared with TRBD1. Per the germline V gene, CDR1 is ENHRY and CDR2 is SYGVKD. This CDR3 contains 14 residues. J gave up 2 bases and V 5 bases, and 3 bases lay outside the gene matches. In nucleotides, the CDR3 is TGTGCCATCAGTTCCGGGACAGGGGCCTACGAGCAGTACTTC. Translation: CAISSGTGAYEQYF.

The chain links TRBV7-9 to TRBJ1-1, with a tentative D call TRBD1 (5 bases). CDR3 length: 12 amino acids. Germline lookup yields CDR1 SEHNR and CDR2 FQNEAQ (reference sequence). V was shortened by 1 base and J by 5 bases, with 5 bases between the two germline ends. The CDR3 DNA reads TGTGCCAGCAGCTTAGACAGGACTGAAGCTTTCTTT. Its translation: CASSLDRTEAFF.

The chain uses TRBV2 and TRBJ2-7; 8 nucleotides match TRBD2. The CDR3 spans 12 residues. Germline assignment: CDR1 SNHLY and CDR2 FYNNEI. With 7 bases clipped from V and 2 bases from J, the junction kept 1 base outside the gene matches. CDR3 coding DNA: TGTGCCAGCACGGGGGGGGCCTACGAGCAGTACTTC. It codes for CASTGGAYEQYF.

This chain links TRBV5-6 with TRBJ2-3; 7 bases map to TRBD2. Trimming removed 7 bases from V and 2 bases from J; junction bases left unmatched: 7. The CDR3 has 14 amino acids. Germline assignment: CDR1 SGHDT and CDR2 YYEEEE. CDR3 sequence (DNA): TGTGCCAGCGCGAGGACTAGTACCACAGATACGCAGTATTTT. Amino acid sequence: CASARTSTTDTQYF.

This clone was observed a few times. V gene TRBV5-4 combines with J gene TRBJ2-7; 8 bases are shared with TRBD2. The CDR3 extends over 14 amino acids. Germline loops: CDR1 SGHNT, CDR2 YYREEE (reference sequence). Losses at the gene ends were 0 bases for V and 3 bases for J; bases not matched to a gene: 2. CDR3 sequence: CASSLEAGVYEQYF. As DNA, the CDR3 is TGTGCCAGCAGCTTGGAAGCGGGAGTCTACGAGCAGTACTTC.

This clone has only a few counts. The CDR3 DNA is TGCGCCAGCAGCTTACCGGGACTAGCGGGAGAGACCCAGTACTTC. It codes for CASSLPGLAGETQYF. The chain uses TRBV5-1 and TRBJ2-5, with 12 bases aligning to TRBD2. There are 15 residues in the CDR3. J lost 4 bases, V lost 2 bases, and 3 bases had no gene match. Germline V lookup: CDR1 SGHRS, CDR2 YFSETQ.

The count of this clone is one. The chain is built from TRBV29-1 and TRBJ1-2; D perhaps matches TRBD1 (5 bases). CDR1 is SQVTM and CDR2 is ANQGSEA in the germline V gene. This CDR3 is 12 amino acids long. Trimming removed 3 bases at V and 4 bases at J, with 9 bases between. As DNA, the CDR3 is TGCAGCGTTGAGGGGGGGGGCTATGGCTACACCTTC. Translating gives CSVEGGGYGYTF.

This chain links TRBV19 with TRBJ1-4, with a weak D call TRBD1 (6 bases). V dropped 9 bases and J dropped 8 bases, with 16 bases sitting between them. The length of the CDR3 is 13 residues. The germline V gene encodes CDR1 LNHDA and CDR2 SQIVND (reference sequence). The CDR3 is CASTGIRKEKLFF. The CDR3, as DNA: TGTGCCAGCACAGGGATCAGAAAGGAAAAACTGTTTTTT.

Worth noting for this clone: This sample also contains other DNA sequences that code for the same CDR3. V and J are TRBV6-5 and TRBJ1-3; unclear D gene. The CDR3 totals 15 residues. Germline V gene sequence: CDR1 MNHEY, CDR2 SVGAGI. V was shortened by 2 bases and J by 0 bases, with 8 bases between the two germline ends. The CDR3 reads CASSYSRDSGNTIYF. CDR3 DNA sequence: TGTGCCAGCAGTTACAGCCGGGACTCTGGAAACACCATATATTTT.

The chain uses TRBV28 and TRBJ2-5; the D gene is possibly TRBD1 (5 bases). V gave up 6 bases and J gave up 9 bases, with 17 bases separating them. This CDR3 region has 13 residues. CDR1 is MDHEN and CDR2 is SYDVKM in the germline V gene. The CDR3 region is CASRKGIREPQYF. The DNA for the CDR3 is TGTGCCAGCAGGAAGGGGATAAGAGAACCCCAGTACTTC. The entire variable domain, with the rest obtained from reference TRBV28 and TRBJ2-5, is as follows: DVKVTQSSRYLVKRTGEKVFLECVQDMDHENMFWYRQDPGLGLRLIYFSYDVKMKEKGDIPEGYSVSREKKERFSLILESASTNQTSMYLCASRKGIREPQYFGPGTRLLVL.

The chain links TRBV6-1 to TRBJ2-4; TRBD2 matches at 7 bases. V lost 5 bases and J lost 9; bases outside the gene matches: 7. Germline V gene sequence: CDR1 MNHNS, CDR2 SASEGT. This CDR3 has 13 residues. This CDR3 is CASSPAGRGIQYF. The CDR3 nucleotides are TGTGCCAGCAGTCCAGCGGGAAGGGGCATTCAGTACTTC.

V and J are TRBV19 and TRBJ2-7, with 12 bases fitting TRBD2. V was pared by 6 bases and J by 4 bases, with 4 bases of the junction left unmatched. The CDR3 extends over 14 amino acids. CDR1 is LNHDA, CDR2 SQIVND, per germline (reference sequence). The CDR3 sequence is CASSTTSGSYEQYF. The CDR3 nucleotides are TGTGCCAGTAGCACGACTAGCGGGAGTTACGAGCAGTACTTC.

The rearrangement joins TRBV4-1 to TRBJ2-3; possibly TRBD1 for D (5 bases). The CDR3 has 15 residues. Between the trimmed V and J ends, which lost 4 bases and 0 bases, there was a span of 11 bases. Germline CDR1 MGHRA, CDR2 YSYEKL. This CDR3 is CASSPRTLSTDTQYF. CDR3 DNA sequence: TGCGCCAGCAGCCCCCGGACATTGAGCACAGATACGCAGTATTTT.

This clone appeared a few times. This sequence joins TRBV15 and TRBJ1-1; D ambiguous. The CDR3 has 13 amino acids. CDR1 is LNHNV, CDR2 YYDKDF, per germline (reference sequence). V lost 3 bases and J lost 5, with 10 bases in between. CDR3 protein: CATSSEGYTEAFF. CDR3 sequence (DNA): TGTGCCACCAGCAGTGAGGGATATACTGAAGCTTTCTTT. Using reference TRBV15 and TRBJ1-1 for the parts outside the CDR3, the full variable domain is DAMVIQNPRYQVTQFGKPVTLSCSQTLNHNVMYWYQQKSSQAPKLLFHYYDKDFNNEADTPDNFQSRRPNTSFCFLDIRSPGLGDTAMYLCATSSEGYTEAFFGQGTRLTVV.

The chain is built from TRBV18 and TRBJ2-7, with D possibly TRBD1 on 6 matching bases. V lost 2 bases and J lost 5, with 13 bases in between. CDR3 size: 14 residues. Germline CDR1 KGHSH, CDR2 LQKENI. The CDR3 reads CASSPEQGDDEQYF. CDR3 bases: TGTGCCAGCTCACCAGAACAGGGAGACGACGAGCAGTACTTC.

The gene calls are TRBV28 and TRBJ2-3; 8 bases align to TRBD2. CDR1 and CDR2 (germline): MDHEN, SYDVKM. The CDR3 has 14 amino acids. V lost 8 bases, J lost 5 bases, and 9 bases stayed unmatched. The CDR3 is CASLGTRAGDTQYF. The CDR3 nucleotides are TGTGCCAGCTTAGGGACTAGAGCTGGAGATACGCAGTATTTT.

The rearrangement uses TRBV5-1 and TRBJ2-7, with no clear D. Trimming took 2 bases from V and 4 from J, leaving 4 bases between them. This CDR3 region has 11 residues. CDR1 SGHRS and CDR2 YFSETQ come from the germline V gene. This CDR3 is CASSFLYEQYF. The CDR3 DNA is TGCGCCAGCAGCTTTCTATACGAGCAGTACTTC.

The rearrangement uses TRBV5-1 and TRBJ1-2; 9 bases are a match to TRBD1. The CDR3 totals 15 residues. V was clipped by 0 bases and J by 9 bases; unmatched bases: 9. The V gene's germline CDR1 is SGHRS and CDR2 YFSETQ. This chain's CDR3 is CASSLAPGQGISYTF. CDR3 nucleotides: TGCGCCAGCAGCTTGGCTCCGGGACAGGGAATAAGCTACACCTTC.

The rearrangement links TRBV7-8 to TRBJ2-7; D unclear. The CDR3 spans 13 residues. V lost 3 bases, J lost 1 base, and 7 bases lay in between. Germline lookup yields CDR1 SGHVS and CDR2 FQNEAQ. The CDR3 bases are TGTGCCAGCAGCTTTTCTACGTCCTACGAGCAGTACTTC. Translated, it gives CASSFSTSYEQYF.

The genes are TRBV5-6 and TRBJ1-3; 7 nucleotides match TRBD1. V lost 0 bases, J lost 9 bases, and 21 bases stayed unmatched. This CDR3 has 19 amino acids. CDR1 is SGHDT and CDR2 is YYEEEE in the germline V gene. CDR3: CASSLEAGGLNIPRGTIYF. In DNA, the CDR3 is TGTGCCAGCAGCTTGGAGGCAGGGGGTCTTAACATCCCCCGAGGCACCATATATTTT.